This T cell receptor beta chain was sequenced during a study of shared clonotypes between healthy human individuals. Whole-study context: The donors, a couple of women and three men, were aged 18 to 49. Each donor's CD4 naive and CD4 memory cells filled three plates apiece, CD8 naive two, and CD8 memory one. Study-level findings and limits: Larger estimated richness was generally seen in naive subsets than in memory subsets.

Authors' data handling: Junction-only sequences without quality scores were provided by ImmunoSEQ, so filtering was different. Repertoires were generated with immunoSEQ multiplex PCR, while TCRdb's copy carries only in-frame clones and drops some. The V and J calls and the clone size are those of that table, but D and trimming were determined from the DNA. The sample includes approximately 2,000,000 clones, 93% seen only once; the top ten take around 1.7%. Naive CD8 cells comprised CD45RO-negative, CCR7-positively selected cells, excluding terminally differentiated effector memory CD45RA+ cells. Trimming stripped 0 bases from V and 3 bases from J, with 9 bases between. CDR3 length equals 14 residues. Per the germline V gene, CDR1 is SGDLS and CDR2 is YYNGEE. Of note for this clone: What it binds is not known.

The clonotype was recovered from a man aged 18 to 30 in good health. Some clones in this sample may be carry-over from other donors' samples. Sequencing was done on a sample of naive CD8+ T cells from PBMCs. This chain uses TRBV9 with TRBJ1-1; D gene uncertain. CDR3 sequence: CASSVGVGYTEAFF. The CDR3 DNA sequence: TGTGCCAGCAGCGTAGGCGTGGGGTACACTGAAGCTTTCTTT.